This T cell receptor (beta chain) comes out of a study of CD8+ T cells in alopecia areata. Note on this clone: Its matching antigen is unknown.

Indicated treatment: oral pan-JAK inhibitor, 5-10 mg twice daily. The germline V and J ends were trimmed by 1 base and 1 base, with 8 bases remaining between them. This CDR3 is 14 amino acids long. Germline CDR1 is SGHAT and CDR2 is FQNNGV. After isolation, RNA underwent reverse transcription to generate cDNA as the sequencing template. The data were produced by immunoSEQ multiplex PCR, yet TCRdb's version contains in-frame clones alone and is incomplete. In the table there are 80,000 or so clones, around 60% of which are singletons. Study results and caveats: Just one nonresponder means the tie between baseline CD8+ expansion and response stays uncertain. Expanded CD8+ clones among the top 100, as well as scalp clonality, were significantly decreased by tofacitinib. Throughout tofacitinib, many expanded lesional clones continued to persist in scalp and blood.

This clonotype was obtained from a human donor with alopecia areata. V usage is TRBV11-2 and J usage is TRBJ2-7; D is undetermined. The source was CD8+ T cells sorted from blood, collected at week 24, from a patient treated with tofacitinib. CDR3 protein: CASSLGPQSYEQYF. The DNA of the CDR3 is TGTGCCAGCAGCTTAGGTCCACAGTCCTACGAGCAGTACTTC.